Below, 20 T cell receptor beta chains from the same sample are listed, as sequenced in a study of T cells expressing NK-cell markers. TCRdb re-called the 5' RACE reads and catalogs CDR3 proteins one per entry, DNA excluded. This sample's clone table lists about 400,000 distinct CDR3 sequences. Sequencing used blood T cells: a sorted CD56 or NKG2C T cell subset, CD4+ or CD8+ T cells, or bulk PBMC T cells (not recorded which). Every receptor here comes from a woman between 50 and 59 years old in good health.

The chain combines TRBV27 with TRBJ2-1; the D call from TCRdb, TRBD2, cannot be confirmed without DNA. The CDR3 covers 15 residues. Germline V CDR1 and CDR2: MNHEY, SMNVEV (reference sequence). The CDR3 here is CASSSGTSGREEQFF.

V usage is TRBV27 and J usage is TRBJ1-6; TCRdb returns TRBD1, unconfirmable since there is no DNA. The CDR3 runs to 15 residues. The germline V gene has CDR1 MNHEY and CDR2 SMNVEV (reference sequence). The CDR3 is CASNPRGQVNSPLHF.

This chain links TRBV19 with TRBJ1-1; TCRdb returns TRBD1, unconfirmable since there is no DNA. The germline V gene encodes CDR1 LNHDA and CDR2 SQIVND (reference sequence). This CDR3 is built from 13 residues. The CDR3 sequence is CASKRGQNTEAFF.

This chain joins TRBV5-1 and TRBJ2-1. Germline V lookup: CDR1 SGHRS, CDR2 YFSETQ. This CDR3 has 18 residues. The CDR3 sequence is CASSLGAGGLDRYNEQFF.

The chain is built from TRBV7-9 and TRBJ2-2; TCRdb calls TRBD2, which cannot be checked without DNA. CDR3 size: 18 residues. Germline V gives CDR1 SEHNR, CDR2 FQNEAQ (reference sequence). CDR3 residues: CASSLVSGLAGGPGELFF.

The rearrangement joins TRBV9 to TRBJ2-7; TCRdb's D gene call, TRBD1, goes unchecked for lack of DNA. Looked up from germline, CDR1 is SGDLS and CDR2 is YYNGEE. This CDR3 spans 16 amino acids. The CDR3 sequence: CASSVAAEYSWGEQYF.

The V call is TRBV12-3 or TRBV12-4, the J call TRBJ2-5; the D call of TRBD1 rests on TCRdb alone, since no DNA is present to check it. The CDR3 has 15 residues. Here the CDR3 reads CASSFETGARETQYF.

The chain joins TRBV7-9 to TRBJ2-7; the D call from TCRdb, TRBD1, cannot be confirmed without DNA. This CDR3 comprises 13 residues. Germline assignment: CDR1 SEHNR and CDR2 FQNEAQ (reference sequence). The CDR3: CASSPGAMGGQYF.

The CDR3 protein is CASSLYGGRDSEQFF. The chain combines TRBV5-5 with TRBJ2-1; TCRdb's D call, TRBD1, is unchecked because there is no DNA. Germline CDR1 reads SGHKS; CDR2 reads YYEKEE (reference sequence). CDR3 length equals 15 residues. Supplemented by reference TRBV5-5 and TRBJ2-1, the full variable domain reads DAGVTQSPTHLIKTRGQQVTLRCSPISGHKSVSWYQQVLGQGPQFIFQYYEKEERGRGNFPDRFSARQFPNYSSELNVNALLLGDSALYLCASSLYGGRDSEQFFGPGTRLTVL.

The chain employs TRBV10-3 and TRBJ1-1; TCRdb lists TRBD1, though no DNA is available to test this call. The germline V gene has CDR1 ENHRY and CDR2 SYGVKD. The length of the CDR3 is 15 residues. The CDR3 reads CAIRGTHFENTEAFF.

The gene calls are TRBV20-1 and TRBJ2-3; checking the TCRdb D call of TRBD2 is not possible without DNA. The CDR3 length is 17 residues. Germline V CDR1 and CDR2: DFQATT, SNEGSKA (reference sequence). The CDR3 here is CSATTSGTPSSTDTQYF.

V usage is TRBV5-5 and J usage is TRBJ1-1; TCRdb names TRBD1, which stays unverified in the absence of DNA. This CDR3 has 15 residues. Looked up from germline, CDR1 is SGHKS and CDR2 is YYEKEE (reference sequence). This CDR3 is CASSLEETGLTEAFF.

The chain employs TRBV12-3 or TRBV12-4 and TRBJ1-1. This CDR3 has 13 residues. CDR3 protein: CASSKGFNTEAFF.

V and J are TRBV2 and TRBJ2-5; TCRdb picks TRBD1, but there is no DNA to check that call. CDR3 length: 15 residues. Germline V gives CDR1 SNHLY, CDR2 FYNNEI. The CDR3 loop is CASSARGHTQETQYF.

The chain carries TRBV27 and TRBJ2-1. The germline gives CDR1 MNHEY, CDR2 SMNVEV (reference sequence). This CDR3 has 13 residues. The chain's CDR3 is CASSFSNGFEQFF.

The CDR3 spells CASSLRPPGPKGGNTEAFF. V gene TRBV4-1 combines with J gene TRBJ1-1; without DNA, the TCRdb call of TRBD1 cannot be checked. The CDR3 is 19 amino acids. CDR1 is MGHRA and CDR2 is YSYEKL in the germline V gene.

The V gene is TRBV11-3, the J gene TRBJ2-2; checking the TCRdb D call of TRBD2 is not possible without DNA. This CDR3 has 17 residues. In germline, CDR1 is SGHNT, CDR2 YENEEA. The CDR3 loop reads CASSPQLREGRTGELFF.

The chain is built from TRBV20-1 and TRBJ2-3; TCRdb's D gene call, TRBD2, goes unchecked for lack of DNA. Germline V gives CDR1 DFQATT, CDR2 SNEGSKA (reference sequence). The CDR3 loop spans 14 amino acids. The CDR3 sequence is CSARDSRGLDTQYF.

V gene TRBV24-1 combines with J gene TRBJ2-3; as DNA is missing, the TRBD1 call by TCRdb cannot be tested. This CDR3 has 14 residues. Germline CDR1 is KGHDR and CDR2 is SFDVKD. The CDR3 loop reads CATSDPLRGDTQYF.

The chain combines TRBV3-1 with TRBJ2-3; TCRdb's D call, TRBD2, is unchecked because there is no DNA. CDR1 LGHDT and CDR2 YNNKEL come from the germline V gene (reference sequence). The CDR3 is 18 residues long. CDR3: CASSQSGAGTSGRDTQYF.